This TCR beta chain was retrieved from a study of OX40 agonist ivuxolimab in advanced cancers. As for the study in general: Given to patients was ivuxolimab, an agonistic anti-OX40 (CD134) antibody. Partial responses were seen in three patients, one with hepatocellular carcinoma and two with cutaneous melanoma.

Measured with immunoSEQ multiplex PCR; TCRdb has only the in-frame clones, and not every one. This sample has around 50,000 clones, with approximately 80% found just once. Looked up from germline, CDR1 is SGDLS and CDR2 is YYNGEE. The CDR3 spans 15 residues. V lost 3 bases, J lost 5 bases, and 10 bases stayed unmatched. The sequences come from CD4+ or CD8+ T cells sorted from blood, collected in a trial of the OX40 agonist ivuxolimab. The rearrangement uses TRBV9 and TRBJ1-1, with 7 bases matching TRBD1. This receptor was obtained from an adult with an advanced solid tumor such as melanoma, head and neck, liver or kidney cancer. In nucleotides, the CDR3 is TGTGCCAGCAGCGCCCGACAGGGAGGGGTGACTGAAGCTTTCTTT. This encodes CASSARQGGVTEAFF.